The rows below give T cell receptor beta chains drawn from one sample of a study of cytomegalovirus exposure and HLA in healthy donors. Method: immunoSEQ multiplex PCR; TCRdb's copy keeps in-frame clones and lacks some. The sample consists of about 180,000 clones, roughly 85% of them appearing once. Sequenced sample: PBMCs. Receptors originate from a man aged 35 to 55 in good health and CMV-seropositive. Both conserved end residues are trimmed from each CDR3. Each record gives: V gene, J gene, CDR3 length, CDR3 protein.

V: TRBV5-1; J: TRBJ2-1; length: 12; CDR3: ASSLVTGGDEQF
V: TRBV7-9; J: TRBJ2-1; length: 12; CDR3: ASSYRGHYNEQF
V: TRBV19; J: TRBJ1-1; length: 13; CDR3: ASSISGTVGTEAF
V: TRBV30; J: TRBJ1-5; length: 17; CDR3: AWSFRRTVLHPCNQPQH
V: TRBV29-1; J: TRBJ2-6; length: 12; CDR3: SVRQDDGANVLT
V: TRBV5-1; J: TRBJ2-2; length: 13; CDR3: ASSLRAGGTGELF
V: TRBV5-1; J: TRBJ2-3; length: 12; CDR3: ASSLPGGTDTQY
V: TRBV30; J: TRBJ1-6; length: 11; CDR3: AWRSLSDSPLH
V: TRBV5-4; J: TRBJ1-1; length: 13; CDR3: ASSLNRGMNTEAF
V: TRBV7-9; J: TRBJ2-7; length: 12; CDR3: ASSITGGPYEQY
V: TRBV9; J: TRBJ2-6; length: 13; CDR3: ASSVQISGANVLT
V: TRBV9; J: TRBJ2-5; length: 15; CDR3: ASSVSGQLRVGETQY
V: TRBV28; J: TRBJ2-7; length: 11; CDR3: ASSLSLQGKQY
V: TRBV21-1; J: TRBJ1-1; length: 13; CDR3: ASSKVGTLNTEAF
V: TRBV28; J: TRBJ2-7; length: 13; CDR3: ASSLVNRVGYEQY
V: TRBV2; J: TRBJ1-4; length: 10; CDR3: ASTVTGLTPY
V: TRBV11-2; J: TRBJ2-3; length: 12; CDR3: ASSTRDRADTQY
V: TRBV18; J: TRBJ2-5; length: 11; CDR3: ASSPPSEETQY
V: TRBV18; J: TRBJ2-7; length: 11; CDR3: ASSGTENYEQY
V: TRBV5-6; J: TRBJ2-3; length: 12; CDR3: ASSLVTYTDTQY
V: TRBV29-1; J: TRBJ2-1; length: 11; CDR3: SVCSSGSDEQF
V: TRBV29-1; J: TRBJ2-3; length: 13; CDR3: SVLLGLAVSDTQY
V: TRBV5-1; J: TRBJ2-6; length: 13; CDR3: ASSPGGTGANVLT
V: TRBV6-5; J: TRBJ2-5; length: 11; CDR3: ASSSFGGETQY
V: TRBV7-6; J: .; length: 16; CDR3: ASSLGALRGRHTNEQY